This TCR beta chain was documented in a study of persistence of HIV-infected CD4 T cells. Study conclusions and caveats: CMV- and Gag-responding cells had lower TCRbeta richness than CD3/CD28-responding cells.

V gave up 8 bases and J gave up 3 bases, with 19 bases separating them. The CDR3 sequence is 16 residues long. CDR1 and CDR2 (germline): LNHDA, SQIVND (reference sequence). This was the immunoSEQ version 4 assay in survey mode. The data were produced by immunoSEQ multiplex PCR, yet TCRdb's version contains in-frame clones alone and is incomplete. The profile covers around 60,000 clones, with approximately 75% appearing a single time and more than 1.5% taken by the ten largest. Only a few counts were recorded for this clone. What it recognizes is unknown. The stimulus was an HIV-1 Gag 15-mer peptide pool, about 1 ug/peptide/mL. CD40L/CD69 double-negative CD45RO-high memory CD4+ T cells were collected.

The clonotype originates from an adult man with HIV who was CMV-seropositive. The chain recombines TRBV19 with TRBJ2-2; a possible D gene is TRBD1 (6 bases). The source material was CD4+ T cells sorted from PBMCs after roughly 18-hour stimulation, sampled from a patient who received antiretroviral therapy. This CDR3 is CASGRGDRLDTGELFF. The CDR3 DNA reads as TGTGCCAGTGGACGAGGCGACAGGCTCGACACCGGGGAGCTGTTTTTT.